This passage covers 8 T cell receptor beta chains from one sample sequenced in a study of blood T cell repertoires in COVID-19. Sequencing used immunoSEQ multiplex PCR; TCRdb keeps in-frame clones, though not all of them. The table has 200,000 to 250,000 clones, around 84% seen once. What was sequenced was peripheral blood. The receptors shown here come from a woman older than 75 with active or convalescent COVID-19.

This sequence joins TRBV23-1 and TRBJ2-1; 9 nucleotides align to TRBD1. TRBV23-1 is known as an ORF, though its function is uncertain. V was pared by 2 bases and J by 4 bases, with 6 bases of the junction left unmatched. This CDR3 has 16 residues. This chain's CDR3 is CASSQDVGQGYNEQFF. The CDR3 nucleotides read TGCGCCAGCAGTCAAGATGTGGGACAGGGTTACAATGAGCAGTTCTTC.

This clone has more than one count but fewer than ten. The rearrangement joins TRBV29-1 to TRBJ1-5, with a weak D call TRBD1 (6 bases). CDR3 size: 17 residues. Germline V gene sequence: CDR1 SQVTM, CDR2 ANQGSEA. V lost 6 bases and J lost 7, with 28 bases in between. The CDR3 spells CSVEPNRVIGLGQPQHF. In nucleotides, the CDR3 is TGCAGCGTGGAGCCTAACAGGGTCATCGGTCTTGGGCAGCCCCAGCATTTT.

The V and J genes are TRBV19 and TRBJ2-5, with 12 positions matching TRBD2. Looked up from germline, CDR1 is LNHDA and CDR2 is SQIVND (reference sequence). The J segment lost 5 bases and the V segment lost 4 bases, leaving 2 bases of the junction unmatched. CDR3 length equals 14 residues. The CDR3 sequence: CASSTSGGAETQYF. Here the CDR3 DNA reads TGTGCCAGTAGTACTAGCGGGGGGGCGGAGACCCAGTACTTC. Variable domain in full (rest from reference TRBV19 and TRBJ2-5): DGGITQSPKYLFRKEGQNVTLSCEQNLNHDAMYWYRQDPGQGLRLIYYSQIVNDFQKGDIAEGYSVSREKKESFPLTVTSAQKNPTAFYLCASSTSGGAETQYFGPGTRLLVL.

The chain couples TRBV19 to TRBJ1-4, with TRBD1 matching 8 bases. The CDR3 loop spans 15 amino acids. CDR1 is LNHDA, CDR2 SQIVND, per germline (reference sequence). The V and J ends lost 6 bases and 4 bases, in that order; junction bases with no gene match: 7. The CDR3: CASRRTGTGNEKLFF. CDR3 coding DNA: TGTGCCAGTAGAAGAACCGGGACAGGTAATGAAAAACTGTTTTTT.

The chain is built from TRBV24-1 and TRBJ1-2; D gene unclear. Germline V gives CDR1 KGHDR, CDR2 SFDVKD. The CDR3 length is 14 residues. Trimming cost V 2 bases and J 2 bases, with 8 bases left between them. CDR3 protein: CATSDWTHNYGYTF. Here the CDR3 DNA reads TGTGCCACCAGTGATTGGACTCACAACTATGGCTACACCTTC.

The genes are TRBV6-2 or TRBV6-3 and TRBJ2-5; TRBD2 aligns across 15 bases. V gave up 0 bases and J gave up 4 bases; unmatched junction bases: 6. The CDR3 extends over 18 amino acids. Germline CDR1 and CDR2: MNHEY and SVGEGT. DNA for the CDR3: TGTGCCAGCAGTTACTCGGGACTAGCGGGAGGTCGGGGAGAGACCCAGTACTTC. Its protein is CASSYSGLAGGRGETQYF.

The genes are TRBV18 and TRBJ2-2, with a weak D call TRBD2 (5 bases). The germline V gene encodes CDR1 KGHSH and CDR2 LQKENI. This CDR3 is 16 amino acids long. V was trimmed by 2 bases and J by 4 bases, leaving 14 bases between them. CDR3: CASSPEASLSTGELFF. The CDR3 coding sequence is TGTGCCAGCTCACCAGAGGCTAGCTTGAGCACCGGGGAGCTGTTTTTT.

The rearrangement joins TRBV27 to TRBJ1-1, with a tentative D call TRBD1 (6 bases). The CDR3 loop spans 14 amino acids. Trimming stripped 6 bases from V and 3 bases from J, with 14 bases between. The V gene's germline CDR1 is MNHEY and CDR2 SMNVEV (reference sequence). The CDR3 nucleotides read TGTGCCAGCAGCAGATACGGACAGTACACTGAAGCTTTCTTT. Protein sequence: CASSRYGQYTEAFF.